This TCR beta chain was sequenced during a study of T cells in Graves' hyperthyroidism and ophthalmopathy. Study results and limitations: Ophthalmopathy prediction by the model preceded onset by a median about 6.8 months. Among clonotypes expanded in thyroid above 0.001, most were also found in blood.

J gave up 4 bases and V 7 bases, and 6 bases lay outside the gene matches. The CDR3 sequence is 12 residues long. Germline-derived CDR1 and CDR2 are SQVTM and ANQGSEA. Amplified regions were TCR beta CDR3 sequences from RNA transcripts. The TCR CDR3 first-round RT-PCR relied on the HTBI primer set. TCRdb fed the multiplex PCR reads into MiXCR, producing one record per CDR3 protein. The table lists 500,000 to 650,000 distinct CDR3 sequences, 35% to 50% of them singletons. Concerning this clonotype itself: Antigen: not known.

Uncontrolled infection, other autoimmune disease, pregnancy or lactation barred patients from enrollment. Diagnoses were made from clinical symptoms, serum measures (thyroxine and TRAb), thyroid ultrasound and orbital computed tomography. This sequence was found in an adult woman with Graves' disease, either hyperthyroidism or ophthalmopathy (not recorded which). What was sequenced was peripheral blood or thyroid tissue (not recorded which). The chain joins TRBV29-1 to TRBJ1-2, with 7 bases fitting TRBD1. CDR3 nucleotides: TGCAGCGCAAGGGACAGCCTCTATGGCTACACCTTC. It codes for CSARDSLYGYTF.